These 27 T cell receptor beta chains share one sample of origin, sequenced in a study of CD8+ T cells in alopecia areata. RNA, once extracted, was reverse transcribed into cDNA for use as the sequencing template. The protocol was immunoSEQ multiplex PCR, while the TCRdb copy is restricted to in-frame clones and leaves out a portion. In the table there are about 120,000 clones, 58% of which are singletons. Treatment specified: oral pan-JAK inhibitor, 5-10 mg twice daily. Source: CD8+ T cells sorted from blood, taken at week 4, from a patient treated with tofacitinib. These receptors were collected from a human donor with alopecia areata.

The gene calls are TRBV18 and TRBJ2-3; D is unresolved. V was shortened by 2 bases and J by 4 bases, with 7 bases between the two germline ends. The CDR3 is 13 residues long. Germline V gives CDR1 KGHSH, CDR2 LQKENI. DNA for the CDR3: TGTGCCAGCTCACCAGAGGCGTCAGATACGCAGTATTTT. As protein: CASSPEASDTQYF.

V gene TRBV29-1 combines with J gene TRBJ1-1; D is ambiguous. Germline CDR1 is SQVTM and CDR2 is ANQGSEA. This CDR3 spans 11 amino acids. V was cut by 1 base and J by 6 bases, with 6 bases left in between. The CDR3 sequence: CSVEGVAEAFF. CDR3 bases: TGCAGCGTTGAAGGGGTCGCTGAAGCTTTCTTT.

V usage is TRBV30 and J usage is TRBJ2-6; D not certain. CDR1 is GTSNPN, CDR2 SVGIG, per germline (reference sequence). This CDR3 has 13 residues. The V end lost 3 bases, the J end lost 0 bases, and 3 bases lay between the germline ends. CDR3 region: CAWRSSGANVLTF. CDR3 nucleotide sequence: TGTGCCTGGAGAAGCTCTGGGGCCAACGTCCTGACTTTC.

The V gene is TRBV5-1, the J gene TRBJ2-5, with D uncertain. The ends were cut back, 4 bases at V and 2 bases at J, with 18 bases in the middle. The CDR3 has 16 residues. The germline V gene encodes CDR1 SGHRS and CDR2 YFSETQ. The CDR3 reads CASSLPDGSNQETQYF. The CDR3 DNA reads as TGCGCCAGCAGCCTACCGGACGGGTCAAATCAAGAGACCCAGTACTTC. The entire variable domain, with the rest obtained from reference TRBV5-1 and TRBJ2-5, is as follows: KAGVTQTPRYLIKTRGQQVTLSCSPISGHRSVSWYQQTPGQGLQFLFEYFSETQRNKGNFPGRFSGRQFSNSRSEMNVSTLELGDSALYLCASSLPDGSNQETQYFGPGTRLLVL.

The V gene is TRBV29-1, the J gene TRBJ1-2, with unresolved D. Germline-derived CDR1 and CDR2 are SQVTM and ANQGSEA. CDR3 length equals 13 residues. V was cut by 2 bases and J by 4 bases, with 11 bases left in between. DNA of the CDR3: TGCAGCGTTGAACTATGGCAAATCTATGGCTACACCTTC. Protein: CSVELWQIYGYTF.

V usage is TRBV29-1 and J usage is TRBJ1-4, with D perhaps TRBD1 (5 bases). Trimming took 4 bases from V and 5 from J, leaving 11 bases between them. From germline, CDR1 is SQVTM and CDR2 ANQGSEA. The CDR3 is 13 residues long. This CDR3 reads CSVVQGRNEKLFF. For the CDR3, the DNA is TGCAGCGTTGTCCAGGGTAGAAATGAAAAACTGTTTTTT.

This chain connects TRBV30 to TRBJ1-2; D is undetermined. CDR1 and CDR2 from the germline V gene are GTSNPN and SVGIG (reference sequence). The CDR3 extends over 13 amino acids. Trimming took 3 bases from V and 3 from J, leaving 11 bases between them. CDR3 sequence (DNA): TGTGCCTGGAGGAACGACGGTGACTATGGCTACACCTTC. This codes for CAWRNDGDYGYTF.

This clone was seen only a few times. V and J are TRBV29-1 and TRBJ2-1; D is ambiguous. This CDR3 comprises 13 residues. Germline CDR1 and CDR2: SQVTM and ANQGSEA. Trimming left V 5 bases short and J 6 bases short, with 14 bases between. The CDR3 spells CSVSPRFGNEQFF. The CDR3 region has the DNA TGCAGCGTTTCACCCCGCTTTGGCAATGAGCAGTTCTTC.

This clone was counted between two and nine times. The chain employs TRBV4-1 and TRBJ2-1; D is tentatively TRBD1 or TRBD2 (5 bases each). Germline V lookup: CDR1 MGHRA, CDR2 YSYEKL. This CDR3 spans 14 amino acids. V was shortened by 2 bases and J by 3 bases, with 8 bases between the two germline ends. The CDR3 protein is CASSQTGGYNEQFF. CDR3 sequence (DNA): TGCGCCAGCAGCCAAACAGGAGGCTACAATGAGCAGTTCTTC.

The rearrangement uses TRBV27 and TRBJ2-1; D is ambiguous. V was shortened by 3 bases and J by 6 bases, with 6 bases between the two germline ends. Germline V gene lookup returns CDR1 MNHEY and CDR2 SMNVEV (reference sequence). The CDR3 loop spans 12 amino acids. CDR3 residues: CASSFYPNEQFF. The CDR3, as DNA: TGTGCCAGCAGTTTTTATCCCAATGAGCAGTTCTTC.

The V gene is TRBV30, the J gene TRBJ1-1; D is perhaps TRBD1 (5 bases). The germline V gene has CDR1 GTSNPN and CDR2 SVGIG (reference sequence). V gave up 2 bases and J gave up 2 bases, with 9 bases separating them. This CDR3 region has 13 residues. CDR3 loop: CAWSMGDNTEAFF. The CDR3 coding sequence is TGTGCCTGGAGTATGGGGGATAACACTGAAGCTTTCTTT.

V gene TRBV25-1 combines with J gene TRBJ2-3; no definite D call. The CDR3 sequence is 12 residues long. V dropped 3 bases and J dropped 6 bases, with 7 bases sitting between them. The germline CDR1 and CDR2 sequences are MGHDK and SYGVNS. DNA for the CDR3: TGTGCCAGCAGTGACATTGGGGATACGCAGTATTTT. Residues: CASSDIGDTQYF. The full variable domain, with the rest looked up from reference TRBV25-1 and TRBJ2-3, is EADIYQTPRYLVIGTGKKITLECSQTMGHDKMYWYQQDPGMELHLIHYSYGVNSTEKGDLSSESTVSRIRTEHFPLTLESARPSHTSQYLCASSDIGDTQYFGPGTRLTVL.

The rearrangement joins TRBV4-2 to TRBJ2-3, with TRBD2 matching over 7 bases. This CDR3 contains 17 residues. Germline V gives CDR1 LGHNA, CDR2 YNFKEQ. The V and J ends lost 0 bases and 1 base, in that order; junction bases with no gene match: 7. CDR3 protein: CASSQDGRAQGTDTQYF. The CDR3, as DNA: TGTGCCAGCAGCCAAGATGGGAGGGCGCAGGGCACAGATACGCAGTATTTT.

The V and J genes are TRBV5-6 and TRBJ1-2; D gene unclear. This CDR3 contains 13 residues. CDR1 is SGHDT and CDR2 is YYEEEE in the germline V gene. Trimming shortened V by 4 bases and J by 4 bases, and 11 bases separated the two germline ends. The CDR3, as DNA: TGTGCCAGCAGCGGAGGACGGCCCTATGGCTACACCTTC. Its translation is CASSGGRPYGYTF.

The chain has TRBV29-1 and TRBJ2-5, with no clear D. Trimming left V 4 bases short and J 3 bases short, with 3 bases between. CDR1 SQVTM and CDR2 ANQGSEA come from the germline V gene. The CDR3 has 10 residues. As DNA, the CDR3 is TGCAGCGTTGCCAAAGAGACCCAGTACTTC. Its translation is CSVAKETQYF.

This clone was detected a few times. The V gene is TRBV29-1, the J gene TRBJ1-2, with a weak D call TRBD1 (5 bases). From germline, CDR1 is SQVTM and CDR2 ANQGSEA. This CDR3 comprises 13 residues. V dropped 7 bases and J dropped 4 bases, with 16 bases sitting between them. CDR3 loop: CSAESVGGYGYTF. DNA for the CDR3: TGCAGCGCCGAGTCCGTGGGGGGCTATGGCTACACCTTC.

V and J are TRBV29-1 and TRBJ2-7, with a weak D call TRBD1 (6 bases). The CDR3 extends over 12 amino acids. The germline V gene encodes CDR1 SQVTM and CDR2 ANQGSEA. V was pared by 7 bases and J by 0 bases, with 10 bases between. CDR3 in DNA: TGCAGCGGAGGACAGTCCTCCTACGAGCAGTACTTC. Translated: CSGGQSSYEQYF.

The V call is TRBV6-4, the J call TRBJ1-5; no reliable D call. V was trimmed by 0 bases and J by 1 base, leaving 16 bases between them. The germline CDR1 and CDR2 sequences are MRHNA and SNTAGT. The CDR3 is made up of 18 amino acids. The CDR3: CASSDSGKPRRSNQPQHF. The DNA for the CDR3 is TGTGCCAGCAGTGACTCGGGCAAGCCCCGGAGAAGCAATCAGCCCCAGCATTTT.

This chain joins TRBV28 and TRBJ2-7; 8 bases line up with TRBD2. Germline V gene sequence: CDR1 MDHEN, CDR2 SYDVKM. This CDR3 comprises 15 residues. Trimming at V came to 3 bases and at J to 2 bases, leaving 6 bases not matched to a gene. Written as DNA, the CDR3 is TGTGCCAGCAGTTTTGCTACTAGCGGAACCTACGAGCAGTACTTC. Protein product: CASSFATSGTYEQYF.

This clone appeared a few times. The chain links TRBV27 to TRBJ2-6; perhaps TRBD1 as D (6 bases). The CDR3 has 19 amino acids. V gave up 2 bases and J gave up 4 bases, with 21 bases separating them. CDR1 and CDR2 from the germline V gene are MNHEY and SMNVEV (reference sequence). The CDR3 DNA is TGTGCCAGCAGTTTAACGCTTTCGGCAGGGGATCTGGGGGCCAACGTCCTGACTTTC. Its protein product is CASSLTLSAGDLGANVLTF.

V usage is TRBV5-6 and J usage is TRBJ2-7; possible D gene TRBD2, 5 bases. Trimming cost V 1 base and J 3 bases, with 14 bases left between them. In germline, CDR1 is SGHDT, CDR2 YYEEEE. The CDR3 sequence is 15 residues long. For the CDR3, the DNA is TGTGCCAGCAGCTTGTCGATTAACGGGGACTACGAGCAGTACTTC. Translated: CASSLSINGDYEQYF.

The chain uses TRBV29-1 and TRBJ1-1, with D possibly being TRBD1 (5 bases). V lost 7 bases to trimming and J lost 6 bases, with 18 bases between them. This CDR3 contains 13 residues. Germline V gene sequence: CDR1 SQVTM, CDR2 ANQGSEA. In DNA, the CDR3 is TGCAGCGCTTCCAGGGAGGGTATCGCTGAAGCTTTCTTT. As protein: CSASREGIAEAFF.

The V call is TRBV29-1, the J call TRBJ2-3; D remains unclear. Trimming cost V 4 bases and J 5 bases, with 16 bases left between them. CDR3 size: 14 residues. The germline V gene encodes CDR1 SQVTM and CDR2 ANQGSEA. In nucleotides, the CDR3 is TGCAGCGTTGCGTTGGCGTTGAGAGGAGATACGCAGTATTTT. It translates to CSVALALRGDTQYF.

V and J are TRBV4-1 and TRBJ1-2; the match to TRBD1 covers 7 bases. The junction had 14 bases not matched to a gene; V was cut back by 3 bases and J by 4 bases. CDR1 and CDR2 (germline): MGHRA, YSYEKL. CDR3 length equals 17 residues. Here the CDR3 reads CASSHGRETGHTYGYTF. The CDR3 coding sequence is TGCGCCAGCAGCCACGGCCGAGAGACAGGGCATACCTATGGCTACACCTTC.

The chain is built from TRBV18 and TRBJ1-2, with D tentatively TRBD1 (5 bases). Germline V gene data show CDR1 as KGHSH and CDR2 as LQKENI. The CDR3 is 15 residues long. The V end was cut by 6 bases, the J end by 3 bases, with 17 bases between. The CDR3 is CASSPRDRSDYGYTF. CDR3 sequence (DNA): TGTGCCAGCTCGCCCCGGGACCGCTCGGACTATGGCTACACCTTC.

This clone has more than one count but fewer than ten. The chain is built from TRBV29-1 and TRBJ2-2; 15 nucleotides align to TRBD2. This CDR3 is 14 amino acids long. CDR1 and CDR2 (germline): SQVTM, ANQGSEA. V lost 6 bases to trimming and J lost 5 bases; unmatched junction nucleotides: 1. The CDR3 protein is CSVGLAGGTGELFF. The CDR3 region has the DNA TGCAGCGTGGGACTAGCGGGGGGTACCGGGGAGCTGTTTTTT.

This rearrangement joins TRBV5-1 to TRBJ2-7, with D perhaps matching TRBD1 (5 bases). The germline gives CDR1 SGHRS, CDR2 YFSETQ. The CDR3 length is 15 residues. Trimming pared 4 bases from V and 1 base from J, leaving 15 bases between. In DNA, the CDR3 is TGCGCCAGCAGCCTCTTGGACATCCCTTCCTACGAGCAGTACTTC. Encoded protein: CASSLLDIPSYEQYF.